A selection of T cell receptor beta chains follows, all from one sample in a study of blood T cell repertoires in COVID-19. Generated by immunoSEQ multiplex PCR, the TCRdb table keeps only in-frame clones and is missing some. The table records hundreds of thousands of clones, nearly 90% of them present only once. Material for sequencing was peripheral blood. The receptor set was obtained from a woman aged 40 to 50 with COVID-19, enrolled during active disease. The CDR3 runs from the conserved cysteine through the conserved F or W. Fields, in order: CDR3 protein, CDR3 DNA, V gene, clone size, D gene, J gene. The D gene is left open where the match is weak. Expanded clones are given a class, and other clones once, few, many or no size at all.

cdr3_aa: CASSYPVSNQPQHF
cdr3_nt: TGTGCCAGCAGTTACCCCGTTAGCAATCAGCCCCAGCATTTT
v_call: TRBV6-2/TRBV6-3
clone_size: NA
d_call: NA
j_call: TRBJ1-5

cdr3_aa: CASSPGEGSGTEAFF
cdr3_nt: TGTGCCAGCTCACCAGGAGAGGGCTCGGGCACTGAAGCTTTCTTT
v_call: TRBV18
clone_size: NA
d_call: NA
j_call: TRBJ1-1

cdr3_aa: CASSLGALAKNIQYF
cdr3_nt: TGTGCCAGCAGTTTAGGAGCATTAGCCAAAAACATTCAGTACTTC
v_call: TRBV27
clone_size: NA
d_call: NA
j_call: TRBJ2-4

cdr3_aa: CASSNSRGLNYGYTF
cdr3_nt: TGTGCCAGCTCCAATTCCAGGGGGCTAAACTATGGCTACACCTTC
v_call: TRBV18
clone_size: once
d_call: TRBD1
j_call: TRBJ1-2

cdr3_aa: CASSPGGYYGYTF
cdr3_nt: TGTGCCAGCAGTCCCGGGGGTTACTATGGCTACACCTTC
v_call: TRBV6-2/TRBV6-3
clone_size: once
d_call: NA
j_call: TRBJ1-2

cdr3_aa: CASSLSGQGLGYTF
cdr3_nt: TGTGCCAGCAGTTTGTCCGGACAGGGTTTGGGCTACACCTTC
v_call: TRBV27
clone_size: NA
d_call: TRBD1
j_call: TRBJ1-2

cdr3_aa: CASSLDGGHAVPSYEQYF
cdr3_nt: TGTGCCAGCAGCTTAGACGGCGGCCATGCGGTCCCCTCCTACGAGCAGTACTTC
v_call: TRBV7-9
clone_size: once
d_call: NA
j_call: TRBJ2-7

cdr3_aa: CASSGGRGTEAFF
cdr3_nt: TGTGCCAGCAGTGGGGGCAGAGGGACTGAAGCTTTCTTT
v_call: TRBV27
clone_size: NA
d_call: NA
j_call: TRBJ1-1

cdr3_aa: CASSQEGGQGDEKLFF
cdr3_nt: TGTGCCAGCAGCCAAGAGGGGGGACAGGGGGATGAAAAACTGTTTTTT
v_call: TRBV4-2
clone_size: NA
d_call: TRBD1
j_call: TRBJ1-4

cdr3_aa: CSASKTGGRLGTEAFF
cdr3_nt: TGCAGTGCTAGTAAAACAGGGGGCCGGCTTGGTACTGAAGCTTTCTTT
v_call: TRBV20-1
clone_size: NA
d_call: TRBD1
j_call: TRBJ1-1

cdr3_aa: CASSQDLGQAANNSPLHF
cdr3_nt: TGTGCCAGCAGCCAAGATCTGGGGCAGGCTGCGAATAATTCACCCCTCCACTTT
v_call: TRBV3-1/TRBV3-2
clone_size: NA
d_call: NA
j_call: TRBJ1-6

cdr3_aa: CASSPLTEGGYTF
cdr3_nt: TGCGCCAGCAGCCCTTTGACGGAGGGTGGCTACACCTTC
v_call: TRBV4-1
clone_size: NA
d_call: NA
j_call: TRBJ1-2

cdr3_aa: CASSRGPRDRPGGEKLFF
cdr3_nt: TGCGCCAGCAGCCGAGGGCCTCGAGACAGGCCTGGGGGTGAAAAACTGTTTTTT
v_call: TRBV5-1
clone_size: once
d_call: NA
j_call: TRBJ1-4

cdr3_aa: CASSTNPRSGFGHTEAFF
cdr3_nt: TGTGCCAGCAGCACCAATCCTCGTAGCGGGTTCGGGCACACTGAAGCTTTCTTT
v_call: TRBV9
clone_size: once
d_call: NA
j_call: TRBJ1-1

cdr3_aa: CASSLLKGASSPLHF
cdr3_nt: TGTGCCAGCAGCTTATTGAAGGGGGCAAGTTCACCCCTCCACTTT
v_call: TRBV7-2
clone_size: NA
d_call: TRBD1
j_call: TRBJ1-6